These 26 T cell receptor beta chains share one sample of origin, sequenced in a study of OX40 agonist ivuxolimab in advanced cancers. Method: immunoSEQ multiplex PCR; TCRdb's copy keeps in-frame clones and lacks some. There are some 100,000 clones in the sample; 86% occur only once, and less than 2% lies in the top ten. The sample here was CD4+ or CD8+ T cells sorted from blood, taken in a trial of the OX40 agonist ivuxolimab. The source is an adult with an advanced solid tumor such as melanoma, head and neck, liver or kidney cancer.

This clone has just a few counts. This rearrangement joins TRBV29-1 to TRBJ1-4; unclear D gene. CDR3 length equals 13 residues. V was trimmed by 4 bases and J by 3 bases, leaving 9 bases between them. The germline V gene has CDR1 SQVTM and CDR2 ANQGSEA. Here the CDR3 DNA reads TGCAGCGTTGGTGCAGCCCCTAATGAAAAACTGTTTTTT. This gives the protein CSVGAAPNEKLFF.

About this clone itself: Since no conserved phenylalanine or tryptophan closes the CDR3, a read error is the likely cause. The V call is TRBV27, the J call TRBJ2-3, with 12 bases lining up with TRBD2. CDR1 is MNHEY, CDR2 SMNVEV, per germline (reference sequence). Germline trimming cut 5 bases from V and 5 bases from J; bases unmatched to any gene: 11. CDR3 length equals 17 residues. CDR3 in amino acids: CASSNYRLAGERDTQYI. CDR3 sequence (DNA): TGTGCCAGCAGTAACTACCGACTAGCGGGAGAACGAGATACGCAGTATATT.

CDR3 sequence (DNA): TGCGCCAGCAGTCTATCGGGACAGGGTCACGAGCAGTACTTC. This translates into CASSLSGQGHEQYF. J is TRBJ2-7 and V is TRBV10-2, with TRBD1 matching over 9 bases. Germline trimming cut 5 bases from V and 5 bases from J; bases unmatched to any gene: 7. The CDR3 totals 14 residues. The germline gives CDR1 WSHSY, CDR2 SAAADI.

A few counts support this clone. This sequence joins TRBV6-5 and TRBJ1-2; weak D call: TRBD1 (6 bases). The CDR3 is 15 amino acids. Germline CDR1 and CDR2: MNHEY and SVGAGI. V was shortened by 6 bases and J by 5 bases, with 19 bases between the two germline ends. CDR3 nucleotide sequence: TGTGCCAGCAGCAAACAGGGCCTCGGGAGGTATGGCTACACCTTC. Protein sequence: CASSKQGLGRYGYTF.

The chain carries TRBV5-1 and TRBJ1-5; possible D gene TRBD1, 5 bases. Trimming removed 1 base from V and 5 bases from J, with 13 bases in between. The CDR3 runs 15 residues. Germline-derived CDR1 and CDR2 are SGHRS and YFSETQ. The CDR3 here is CASSLLGKGDQPQHF. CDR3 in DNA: TGCGCCAGCAGCTTGTTAGGGAAAGGGGATCAGCCCCAGCATTTT.

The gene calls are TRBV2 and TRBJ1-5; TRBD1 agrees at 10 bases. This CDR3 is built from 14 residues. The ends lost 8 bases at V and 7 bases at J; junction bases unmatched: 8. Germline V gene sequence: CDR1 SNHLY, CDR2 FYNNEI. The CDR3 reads CASVRDRGLQPQHF. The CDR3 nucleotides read TGTGCCAGCGTCCGGGACAGGGGTTTACAGCCCCAGCATTTT. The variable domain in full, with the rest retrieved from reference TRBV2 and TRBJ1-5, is EPEVTQTPSHQVTQMGQEVILRCVPISNHLYFYWYRQILGQKVEFLVSFYNNEISEKSEIFDDQFSVERPDGSNFTLKIRSTKLEDSAMYFCASVRDRGLQPQHFGDGTRLSIL.

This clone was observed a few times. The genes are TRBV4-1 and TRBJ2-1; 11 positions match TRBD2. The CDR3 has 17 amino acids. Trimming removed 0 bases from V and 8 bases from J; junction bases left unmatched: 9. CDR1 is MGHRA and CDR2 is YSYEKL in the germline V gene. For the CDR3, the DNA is TGCGCCAGCAGCCAAGATCGGACTAGCGGGCGTGTATATGAGCAGTTCTTC. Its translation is CASSQDRTSGRVYEQFF.

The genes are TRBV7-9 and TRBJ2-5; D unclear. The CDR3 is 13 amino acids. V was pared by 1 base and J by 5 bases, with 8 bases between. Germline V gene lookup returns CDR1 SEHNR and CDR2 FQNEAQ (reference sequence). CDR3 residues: CASSLVRSETQYF. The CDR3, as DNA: TGTGCCAGCAGCTTAGTTCGGTCGGAGACCCAGTACTTC.

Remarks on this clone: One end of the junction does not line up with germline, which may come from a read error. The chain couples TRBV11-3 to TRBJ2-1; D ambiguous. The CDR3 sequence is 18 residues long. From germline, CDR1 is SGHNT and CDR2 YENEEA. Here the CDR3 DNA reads TGTGCCAGCAGTTTAGACCTCGTAGAGGCAAAGGGCTACAATGAGCAGTTCTTC. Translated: CASSLDLVEAKGYNEQFF.

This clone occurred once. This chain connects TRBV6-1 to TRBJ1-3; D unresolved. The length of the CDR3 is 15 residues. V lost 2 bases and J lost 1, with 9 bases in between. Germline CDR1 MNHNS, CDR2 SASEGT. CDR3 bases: TGTGCCAGCAGTGAATTTGGGGAATCTGGAAACACCATATATTTT. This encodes CASSEFGESGNTIYF.

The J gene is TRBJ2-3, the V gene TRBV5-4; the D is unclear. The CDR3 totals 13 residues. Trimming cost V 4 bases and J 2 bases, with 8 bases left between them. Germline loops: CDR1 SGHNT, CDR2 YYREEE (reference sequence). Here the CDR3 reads CASSRAATDTQYF. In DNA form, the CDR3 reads TGTGCCAGCAGCAGGGCGGCCACAGATACGCAGTATTTT.

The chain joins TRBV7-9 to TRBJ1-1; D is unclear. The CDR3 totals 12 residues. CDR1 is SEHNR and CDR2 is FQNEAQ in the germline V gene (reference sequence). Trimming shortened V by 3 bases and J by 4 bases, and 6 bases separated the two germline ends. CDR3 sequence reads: CASSFVGTEAFF. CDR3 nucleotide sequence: TGTGCCAGCAGCTTTGTAGGCACTGAAGCTTTCTTT.

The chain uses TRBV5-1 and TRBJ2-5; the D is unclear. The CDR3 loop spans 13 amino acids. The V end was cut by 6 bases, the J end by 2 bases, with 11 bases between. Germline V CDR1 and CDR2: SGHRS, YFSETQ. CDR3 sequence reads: CASNLMGQETQYF. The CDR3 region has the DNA TGCGCCAGCAACCTAATGGGGCAAGAGACCCAGTACTTC.

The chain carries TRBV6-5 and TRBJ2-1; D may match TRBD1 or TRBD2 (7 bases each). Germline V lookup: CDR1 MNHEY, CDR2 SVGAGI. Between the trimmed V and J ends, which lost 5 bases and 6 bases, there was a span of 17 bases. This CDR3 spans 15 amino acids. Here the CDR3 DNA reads TGTGCCAGCAGTAATGAGGGGGCGGGGGCCAATGAGCAGTTCTTC. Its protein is CASSNEGAGANEQFF.

CDR3 loop: CASSVAGGNGFEVNEQFF. The CDR3 nucleotides read TGTGCCAGCAGCGTAGCTGGAGGAAACGGGTTTGAAGTCAATGAGCAGTTCTTC. The chain carries TRBV9 and TRBJ2-1, with D perhaps TRBD2 (5 bases). The CDR3 length is 18 residues. Germline CDR1 and CDR2: SGDLS and YYNGEE. Trimming removed 0 bases from V and 6 bases from J, with 22 bases in between.

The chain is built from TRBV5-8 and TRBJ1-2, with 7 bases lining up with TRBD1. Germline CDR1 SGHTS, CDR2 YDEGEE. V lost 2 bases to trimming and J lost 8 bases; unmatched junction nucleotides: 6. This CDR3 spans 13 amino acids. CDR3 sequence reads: CASSLSDREGYTF. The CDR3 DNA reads TGTGCCAGCAGCTTATCAGACAGGGAAGGCTACACCTTC.

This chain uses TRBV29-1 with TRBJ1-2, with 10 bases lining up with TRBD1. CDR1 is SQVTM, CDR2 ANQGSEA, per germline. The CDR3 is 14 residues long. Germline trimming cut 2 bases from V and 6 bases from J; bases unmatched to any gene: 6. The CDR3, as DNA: TGCAGCGTTGAATACCCGACAGGGGGCAATGGCTACACCTTC. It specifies CSVEYPTGGNGYTF.

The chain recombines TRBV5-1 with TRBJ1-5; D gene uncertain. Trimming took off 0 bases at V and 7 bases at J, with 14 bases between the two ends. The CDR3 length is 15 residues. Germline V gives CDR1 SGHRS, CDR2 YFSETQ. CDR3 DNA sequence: TGCGCCAGCAGCTTGGTTTCTGGGTCGGAACAGCCCCAGCATTTT. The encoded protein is CASSLVSGSEQPQHF.

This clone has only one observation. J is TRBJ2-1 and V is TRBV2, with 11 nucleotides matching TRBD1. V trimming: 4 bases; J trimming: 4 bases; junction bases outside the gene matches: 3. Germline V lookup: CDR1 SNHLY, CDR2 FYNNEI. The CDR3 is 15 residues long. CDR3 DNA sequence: TGTGCCAGCAGTGGGGACAGGGGGGGATACAATGAGCAGTTCTTC. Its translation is CASSGDRGGYNEQFF.

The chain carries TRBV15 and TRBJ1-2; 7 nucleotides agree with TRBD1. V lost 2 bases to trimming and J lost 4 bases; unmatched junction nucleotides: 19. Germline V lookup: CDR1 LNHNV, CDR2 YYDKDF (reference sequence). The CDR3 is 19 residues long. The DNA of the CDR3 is TGTGCCACCAGCAGAACCCGGACAGGTCCCGGACGGATGAGCTATGGCTACACCTTC. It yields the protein CATSRTRTGPGRMSYGYTF.

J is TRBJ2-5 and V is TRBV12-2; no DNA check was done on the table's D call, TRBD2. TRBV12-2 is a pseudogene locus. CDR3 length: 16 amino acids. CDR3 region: CASRLERGDSQETQYF. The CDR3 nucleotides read TGTGCAAGTCGCTTAGAGCGGGGGGACTCCCAAGAGACCCAGTACTTC.

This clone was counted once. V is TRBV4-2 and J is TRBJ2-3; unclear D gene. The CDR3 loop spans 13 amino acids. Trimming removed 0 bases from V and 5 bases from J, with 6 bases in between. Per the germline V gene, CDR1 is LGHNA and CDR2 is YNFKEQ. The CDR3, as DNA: TGTGCCAGCAGCCAAGATCAACTAGATACGCAGTATTTT. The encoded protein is CASSQDQLDTQYF.

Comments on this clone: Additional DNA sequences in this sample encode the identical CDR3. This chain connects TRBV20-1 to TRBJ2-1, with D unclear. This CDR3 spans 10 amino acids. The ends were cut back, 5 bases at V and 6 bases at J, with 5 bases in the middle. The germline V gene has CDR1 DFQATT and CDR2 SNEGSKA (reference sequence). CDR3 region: CSASRNEQFF. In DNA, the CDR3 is TGCAGTGCTTCTCGCAATGAGCAGTTCTTC.

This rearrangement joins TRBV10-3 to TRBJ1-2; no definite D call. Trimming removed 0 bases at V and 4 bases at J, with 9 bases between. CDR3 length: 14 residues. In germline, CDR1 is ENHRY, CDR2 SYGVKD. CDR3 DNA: TGTGCCATCAGTGAGTCGAGGGATGGCTATGGCTACACCTTC. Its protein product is CAISESRDGYGYTF.

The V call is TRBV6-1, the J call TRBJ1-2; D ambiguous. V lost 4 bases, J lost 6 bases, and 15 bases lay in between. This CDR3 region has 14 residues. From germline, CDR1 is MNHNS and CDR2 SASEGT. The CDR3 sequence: CASSVGGLLDGYTF. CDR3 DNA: TGTGCCAGCAGTGTGGGAGGTTTATTGGATGGCTACACCTTC.

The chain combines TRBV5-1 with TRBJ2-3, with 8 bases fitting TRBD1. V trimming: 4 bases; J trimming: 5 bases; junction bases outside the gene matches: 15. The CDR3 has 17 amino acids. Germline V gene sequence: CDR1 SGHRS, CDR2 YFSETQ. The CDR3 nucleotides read TGCGCCAGCAGCGGGGGCCCCGGGACAGGAGAAGGAGATACGCAGTATTTT. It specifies CASSGGPGTGEGDTQYF.